Each of the 32 T cell receptor beta chains below was sequenced from the same sample in a study of cytomegalovirus exposure and HLA in healthy donors. A multiplex PCR was run with 60 Vbeta primers and 13 Jbeta primers. Generated by immunoSEQ multiplex PCR, the TCRdb table keeps only in-frame clones and is missing some. The sample contains about 99,000 clones, around 80% of which appear only once. The sample comprised PBMCs. The receptors shown here come from a woman between 18 and 29 years old in good health and CMV-seropositive.

For the CDR3, the DNA is TGCGCCAGCAGCGGAGGTGGGTTTAACGAAAAACTGTTTTTT. Translation gives CASSGGGFNEKLFF. This chain uses TRBV5-1 with TRBJ1-4; D gene unclear. Germline loops: CDR1 SGHRS, CDR2 YFSETQ. CDR3 size: 14 residues. Deletions cut 4 bases from V and 8 bases from J, with 15 bases between.

This clone was seen a few times. The genes are TRBV25-1 and TRBJ2-1; the D is unclear. This CDR3 contains 12 residues. Trimming left V 2 bases short and J 8 bases short, with 7 bases between. The germline V gene has CDR1 MGHDK and CDR2 SYGVNS. The CDR3 DNA reads as TGTGCCAGCAGTGAACCCTTCGATGAGCAGTTCTTC. It encodes CASSEPFDEQFF.

This clone was observed a handful of times. The genes are TRBV28 and TRBJ2-5; possibly TRBD2 for D (6 bases). The CDR3 consists of 15 residues. Trimming removed 5 bases at V and 4 bases at J, with 17 bases between. The V gene's germline CDR1 is MDHEN and CDR2 SYDVKM. The CDR3 DNA sequence: TGTGCCAGCAGTCGTTCGTTTCGGAGGGGAGAGACCCAGTACTTC. It yields the protein CASSRSFRRGETQYF.

The CDR3: CASTTAGGPEAFF. CDR3 sequence (DNA): TGTGCCAGCACTACCGCAGGGGGACCTGAAGCTTTCTTT. This chain joins TRBV28 and TRBJ1-1, with 7 bases fitting TRBD1. J was trimmed by 6 bases and V by 7 bases; bases with no gene match: 8. Germline CDR1 is MDHEN and CDR2 is SYDVKM. The CDR3 runs to 13 residues.

The gene calls are TRBV2 and TRBJ2-1; 11 bases agree with TRBD2. CDR1 is SNHLY, CDR2 FYNNEI, per germline. The CDR3 totals 13 residues. V gave up 11 bases and J gave up 8 bases; unmatched junction bases: 8. The CDR3, as DNA: TGTGCCTGGCGGACTAGCGGGTACCATGAGCAGTTCTTC. Encoded protein: CAWRTSGYHEQFF. Using reference TRBV2 and TRBJ2-1 for the parts outside the CDR3, the full variable domain is EPEVTQTPSHQVTQMGQEVILRCVPISNHLYFYWYRQILGQKVEFLVSFYNNEISEKSEIFDDQFSVERPDGSNFTLKIRSTKLEDSAMYFCAWRTSGYHEQFFGPGTRLTVL.

This rearrangement joins TRBV30 to TRBJ1-6; D perhaps matches TRBD1 (5 bases). This CDR3 region has 15 residues. The germline V gene has CDR1 GTSNPN and CDR2 SVGIG (reference sequence). Trimming cost V 3 bases and J 0 bases, with 9 bases left between them. The CDR3 region has the DNA TGTGCCTGGAGATCCGGGGGCTCCTATAATTCACCCCTCCACTTT. It specifies CAWRSGGSYNSPLHF.

This sequence joins TRBV28 and TRBJ1-1, with D possibly being TRBD1 (5 bases). The CDR3 loop spans 15 amino acids. V gave up 4 bases and J gave up 0 bases, with 12 bases separating them. CDR1 and CDR2 from the germline V gene are MDHEN and SYDVKM. The CDR3 sequence is CASSWNRPMNTEAFF. The CDR3 DNA follows: TGTGCCAGCAGTTGGAACAGGCCTATGAACACTGAAGCTTTCTTT.

This clone has a handful of counts. The chain uses TRBV27 and TRBJ2-7; 7 bases fit TRBD2. The CDR3 is made up of 12 amino acids. Per germline, CDR1 MNHEY and CDR2 SMNVEV (reference sequence). The V segment lost 7 bases and the J segment 6 bases; nucleotides outside the gene matches: 6. The CDR3 DNA sequence: TGTGCCAGCACCTCGGGAGGCGCCGAGCAGTACTTC. Amino acid sequence: CASTSGGAEQYF.

The chain is built from TRBV5-6 and TRBJ2-1; 11 nucleotides match TRBD2. J lost 3 bases, V lost 7 bases, and 6 bases had no gene match. Germline CDR1 reads SGHDT; CDR2 reads YYEEEE. This CDR3 spans 15 amino acids. CDR3 sequence reads: CASAPGLAVYNEQFF. CDR3 DNA sequence: TGTGCCAGCGCACCGGGACTAGCGGTCTACAATGAGCAGTTCTTC.

The rearrangement links TRBV5-6 to TRBJ2-1; 13 nucleotides agree with TRBD2. V trimming: 3 bases; J trimming: 0 bases; junction bases outside the gene matches: 0. The CDR3 totals 16 residues. Germline CDR1 and CDR2: SGHDT and YYEEEE. In DNA, the CDR3 is TGTGCCAGCAGCTGGACTAGCGGGAGCTCCTACAATGAGCAGTTCTTC. Translated: CASSWTSGSSYNEQFF.

The chain has TRBV30 and TRBJ2-1; 9 bases line up with TRBD2. V lost 2 bases and J lost 10; bases outside the gene matches: 15. Germline values: CDR1 GTSNPN, CDR2 SVGIG (reference sequence). The CDR3 covers 16 residues. The CDR3 coding sequence is TGTGCCTGGAGTCCTCAACCGGGACTAGCCAGCAAGGAGCAGTTCTTC. It translates to CAWSPQPGLASKEQFF. Full variable domain (remainder filled in from reference TRBV30 and TRBJ2-1): SQTIHQWPATLVQPVGSPLSLECTVEGTSNPNLYWYRQAAGRGLQLLFYSVGIGQISSEVPQNLSASRPQDRQFILSSKKLLLSDSGFYLCAWSPQPGLASKEQFFGPGTRLTVL.

This sequence joins TRBV10-3 and TRBJ2-3, with D unresolved. The CDR3 is made up of 12 amino acids. The germline CDR1 and CDR2 sequences are ENHRY and SYGVKD. Deletions cut 3 bases from V and 3 bases from J, with 4 bases between. CDR3 residues: CAISDGTDTQYF. CDR3 nucleotides: TGTGCCATCAGTGACGGTACAGATACGCAGTATTTT.

V is TRBV2 and J is TRBJ2-3, with TRBD2 as a possible D gene (5 bases). The V end lost 2 bases, the J end lost 2 bases, and 11 bases lay between the germline ends. From germline, CDR1 is SNHLY and CDR2 FYNNEI. The CDR3 has 15 amino acids. In DNA form, the CDR3 reads TGTGCCAGCAGTGAATCCAGCGGCTTCACAGATACGCAGTATTTT. As protein: CASSESSGFTDTQYF.

This chain connects TRBV13 to TRBJ1-1, with D possibly being TRBD1 (5 bases). CDR3 size: 14 residues. Germline CDR1 PRHDT, CDR2 FYEKMQ (reference sequence). Deletions cut 5 bases from V and 0 bases from J, with 10 bases between. The CDR3 here is CASSPGHLNTEAFF. CDR3 in DNA: TGTGCCAGCAGCCCCGGACACCTGAACACTGAAGCTTTCTTT.

The rearrangement uses TRBV2 and TRBJ2-6, with D maybe TRBD1 (5 bases). The CDR3 has 18 residues. The V end was cut by 5 bases, the J end by 5 bases, with 22 bases between. Germline lookup yields CDR1 SNHLY and CDR2 FYNNEI. CDR3: CASSSPGSFLSRANVLTF. The CDR3 DNA is TGTGCCAGCAGTAGTCCAGGGTCTTTCTTATCTAGGGCCAACGTCCTGACTTTC.

This chain links TRBV27 with TRBJ2-1; 8 bases are a match to TRBD1. From germline, CDR1 is MNHEY and CDR2 SMNVEV (reference sequence). V dropped 5 bases and J dropped 9; count of bases not matched to a gene: 21. The CDR3 runs 18 residues. The CDR3 sequence is CASSLAGQAPPRHSEQFF. The CDR3 DNA reads as TGTGCCAGCAGTCTGGCGGGACAGGCGCCCCCCCGACATAGTGAGCAGTTCTTC.

This clone occurred a few times. The chain employs TRBV2 and TRBJ2-5, with TRBD2 matching 8 bases. V lost 8 bases to trimming and J lost 5 bases; unmatched junction nucleotides: 7. The CDR3 runs 13 residues. Per the germline V gene, CDR1 is SNHLY and CDR2 is FYNNEI. DNA of the CDR3: TGTGCCAGCTCACTAGCGGATGTGGAGACCCAGTACTTC. The encoded protein is CASSLADVETQYF. Filled out from reference TRBV2 and TRBJ2-5, the complete variable domain reads EPEVTQTPSHQVTQMGQEVILRCVPISNHLYFYWYRQILGQKVEFLVSFYNNEISEKSEIFDDQFSVERPDGSNFTLKIRSTKLEDSAMYFCASSLADVETQYFGPGTRLLVL.

The chain employs TRBV6-1 and TRBJ2-4; D unresolved. The germline V gene encodes CDR1 MNHNS and CDR2 SASEGT. The CDR3 runs to 13 residues. The V and J ends lost 10 bases and 3 bases respectively, with 13 bases between them. The DNA for the CDR3 is TGTGCCACCCGGAGTTACGACAAAAACATTCAGTACTTC. Protein sequence: CATRSYDKNIQYF.

Regarding this clone: The CDR3 ends on some other residue instead of the conserved phenylalanine or tryptophan, so this is likely a read error. The rearrangement uses TRBV7-9 and TRBJ1-5, with D unresolved. CDR1 and CDR2 from the germline V gene are SEHNR and FQNEAQ (reference sequence). Trimming left V 1 base short and J 1 base short, with 5 bases between. The CDR3 is 14 amino acids. For the CDR3, the DNA is TGTGCCAGCAGCTTAGTTGACAGCAATCAGCCCCAGCATGTT. Protein product: CASSLVDSNQPQHV.

The chain is built from TRBV6-5 and TRBJ2-7; 7 bases agree with TRBD2. The CDR3 is 15 residues long. Germline CDR1 MNHEY, CDR2 SVGAGI. Trimming cost V 0 bases and J 4 bases; bases outside gene matches: 6. CDR3 sequence (DNA): TGTGCCAGCAGTTACTCGGCTAGCGGTACTTACGAGCAGTACTTC. Translation: CASSYSASGTYEQYF.

The chain employs TRBV4-2 and TRBJ2-1; the D is unclear. Germline V gene sequence: CDR1 LGHNA, CDR2 YNFKEQ. Trimming shortened V by 1 base and J by 6 bases, and 19 bases separated the two germline ends. This CDR3 is built from 17 residues. CDR3 sequence reads: CASSQVPLRGTVNEQFF. The CDR3 DNA reads TGTGCCAGCAGCCAAGTCCCGCTGAGAGGTACGGTCAATGAGCAGTTCTTC.

This chain connects TRBV6-5 to TRBJ1-4, with TRBD1 identical over 10 bases. This CDR3 is 14 amino acids long. Germline V gene data show CDR1 as MNHEY and CDR2 as SVGAGI. V lost 6 bases and J lost 8; bases outside the gene matches: 6. DNA for the CDR3: TGTGCCAGCAGGGGACAGGGGTTAGACGAAAAACTGTTTTTT. It is translated as CASRGQGLDEKLFF.

The DNA for the CDR3 is TGTGCCAGCAGTTACTCGAGGGTGGTCGGGGAGCTGTTTTTT. Residues: CASSYSRVVGELFF. V gene TRBV6-5 combines with J gene TRBJ2-2; D is perhaps TRBD2 (5 bases). The CDR3 contains 14 residues. Between the trimmed V and J ends, which lost 0 bases and 7 bases, there was a span of 9 bases. Germline values: CDR1 MNHEY, CDR2 SVGAGI.

J is TRBJ2-7 and V is TRBV10-3; the match to TRBD2 covers 13 bases. The V and J ends lost 3 bases and 0 bases, in that order; junction bases with no gene match: 11. This CDR3 comprises 19 residues. CDR1 and CDR2 (germline): ENHRY, SYGVKD. The CDR3 here is CAISDRGTSGTVSSYEQYF. The CDR3 DNA reads as TGTGCCATCAGTGATCGTGGGACTAGCGGGACAGTAAGCTCCTACGAGCAGTACTTC.

J is TRBJ1-2 and V is TRBV6-1; D might be TRBD1 (6 bases). V lost 2 bases to trimming and J lost 5 bases, with 12 bases between them. The length of the CDR3 is 14 residues. CDR1 is MNHNS and CDR2 is SASEGT in the germline V gene. The CDR3 coding sequence is TGTGCCAGCAGTGAAAATGACAGGATTTATGGCTACACCTTC. It translates to CASSENDRIYGYTF.

The CDR3 nucleotides read TGTGCCAGCAGGTCGGGGTTGAACTATGGCTACACCTTC. Protein: CASRSGLNYGYTF. J is TRBJ1-2 and V is TRBV28; the D is unclear. V gave up 6 bases and J gave up 2 bases, with 10 bases separating them. This CDR3 spans 13 amino acids. Germline V lookup: CDR1 MDHEN, CDR2 SYDVKM.

The CDR3 protein is CASSTLLREPFHEQFF. CDR3 sequence (DNA): TGTGCCAGCAGTACTCTGCTGAGGGAGCCTTTCCATGAGCAGTTCTTC. This rearrangement joins TRBV28 to TRBJ2-1; maybe TRBD2 (5 bases). CDR3 size: 16 residues. Per germline, CDR1 MDHEN and CDR2 SYDVKM. V lost 5 bases and J 8 bases, leaving 22 bases between the germline ends.

In its sample, this clone was seen once. The chain combines TRBV20-1 with TRBJ1-5; 7 nucleotides match TRBD1. Looked up from germline, CDR1 is DFQATT and CDR2 is SNEGSKA (reference sequence). This CDR3 is 11 amino acids long. CDR3 DNA: TGCAGCGCACAGGGGAATCAGCCCCAGCATTTT. Amino acids: CSAQGNQPQHF.

J is TRBJ2-7 and V is TRBV28; 9 bases map to TRBD2. Germline trimming cut 4 bases from V and 5 bases from J; bases unmatched to any gene: 9. The CDR3 has 15 residues. CDR1 is MDHEN, CDR2 SYDVKM, per germline. This chain's CDR3 is CASSSTTSGRHEQYF. The CDR3 coding sequence is TGTGCCAGCAGTTCGACGACTAGCGGCCGTCACGAGCAGTACTTC. The full variable domain, with the rest looked up from reference TRBV28 and TRBJ2-7, is DVKVTQSSRYLVKRTGEKVFLECVQDMDHENMFWYRQDPGLGLRLIYFSYDVKMKEKGDIPEGYSVSREKKERFSLILESASTNQTSMYLCASSSTTSGRHEQYFGPGTRLTVT.

This clone was detected once. V is TRBV7-2 and J is TRBJ2-1, with TRBD1 matching 9 bases. With 5 bases clipped from V and 8 bases from J, the junction kept 16 bases outside the gene matches. The V gene's germline CDR1 is SGHTA and CDR2 FQGNSA. CDR3 length: 17 amino acids. The CDR3 protein is CASSLLYGQGTDHEQFF. As DNA, the CDR3 is TGTGCCAGCAGCCTTCTTTATGGACAGGGGACAGATCATGAGCAGTTCTTC. Together with reference TRBV7-2 and TRBJ2-1, the CDR3 gives the full variable domain: GAGVSQSPSNKVTEKGKDVELRCDPISGHTALYWYRQSLGQGLEFLIYFQGNSAPDKSGLPSDRFSAERTGGSVSTLTIQRTQQEDSAVYLCASSLLYGQGTDHEQFFGPGTRLTVL.

The chain is built from TRBV6-6 and TRBJ1-1; D is unresolved. CDR3 length equals 13 residues. V was trimmed by 4 bases and J by 5 bases, leaving 11 bases between them. Germline lookup yields CDR1 MNHNY and CDR2 SVGAGI (reference sequence). The CDR3: CASSLNGETEAFF. The CDR3 nucleotides are TGTGCCAGCAGTTTAAACGGTGAGACTGAAGCTTTCTTT.

This chain connects TRBV5-1 to TRBJ1-1, with D possibly being TRBD1 (5 bases). Germline V gene data show CDR1 as SGHRS and CDR2 as YFSETQ. The CDR3 has 14 residues. With 1 base removed from V and 1 base from J, the gap between germline ends came to 8 bases. CDR3 DNA: TGCGCCAGCAGCTTGCAGGGTACGAACACTGAAGCTTTCTTT. It is translated as CASSLQGTNTEAFF.